The 8 T cell receptor beta chains in this list originate from one sample, sequenced in a study of PD-1 blockade in mismatch repair-deficient tumors. TCRdb keeps only in-frame clones here, not all; method: immunoSEQ multiplex PCR. The data contain tens of thousands of clones, over 65% of them seen just once; the ten biggest clones take up over 3%. The sequencing used peripheral blood, collected 4 weeks after starting pembrolizumab. The origin of the receptors is an adult with mismatch repair-deficient cancer.

The chain employs TRBV11-2 and TRBJ2-7, with TRBD2 matching 10 bases. CDR1 is SGHAT, CDR2 FQNNGV, per germline. This CDR3 comprises 14 residues. V was pared by 5 bases and J by 4 bases, with 5 bases of the junction left unmatched. CDR3 bases: TGTGCCAGCAGCAGTACTAGCGGGGATTACGAGCAGTACTTC. Encoded protein: CASSSTSGDYEQYF.

CDR3 in DNA: TGTGCCAGCAGTTGGAAGGGACCCTGGGACGAGCAGTACTTC. This gives the protein CASSWKGPWDEQYF. The V call is TRBV27, the J call TRBJ2-7; either TRBD1 or TRBD2 may fit D (5 bases each). This CDR3 is 14 amino acids long. CDR1 and CDR2 from the germline V gene are MNHEY and SMNVEV (reference sequence). V was clipped by 4 bases and J by 5 bases, with 15 bases between them.

The gene calls are TRBV6-1 and TRBJ1-2, with D possibly being TRBD1 (6 bases). Germline values: CDR1 MNHNS, CDR2 SASEGT. The V end was cut by 0 bases, the J end by 4 bases, with 12 bases between. The CDR3 runs 15 residues. The CDR3 DNA reads TGTGCCAGCAGTGAAGCGCCTGGACAGTCCTATGGCTACACCTTC. Protein: CASSEAPGQSYGYTF.

The chain combines TRBV5-1 with TRBJ2-5; 10 bases are shared with TRBD2. V lost 3 bases, J lost 5 bases, and 7 bases stayed unmatched. The CDR3 runs 15 residues. Germline CDR1 is SGHRS and CDR2 is YFSETQ. CDR3 sequence: CASSYQREGWETQYF. In nucleotides, the CDR3 is TGCGCCAGCAGCTATCAGCGGGAGGGGTGGGAGACCCAGTACTTC.

The rearrangement uses TRBV5-6 and TRBJ2-1, with TRBD2 matching over 10 bases. CDR1 and CDR2 (germline): SGHDT, YYEEEE. This CDR3 contains 18 residues. V trimming: 1 base; J trimming: 0 bases; junction bases outside the gene matches: 7. CDR3 nucleotides: TGTGCCAGCAGCTTGTTTCTAGGACTAGCGGCCTCCTACAATGAGCAGTTCTTC. Amino acid sequence: CASSLFLGLAASYNEQFF.

The chain combines TRBV27 with TRBJ2-2; 9 positions agree with TRBD2. The junction had 10 bases not matched to a gene; V was cut back by 4 bases and J by 4 bases. CDR1 and CDR2 (germline): MNHEY, SMNVEV (reference sequence). The length of the CDR3 is 17 residues. DNA for the CDR3: TGTGCCAGCAGTTCTAATCAGGGACTAGCCTTCACCGGGGAGCTGTTTTTT. It is translated as CASSSNQGLAFTGELFF.

The rearrangement joins TRBV7-3 to TRBJ1-1, with 8 bases that match TRBD1. CDR3 length equals 13 residues. Germline V gives CDR1 SGHTA, CDR2 FQGTGA. V shed 4 bases, J shed 3 bases, and the junction held 1 base outside the gene matches. The CDR3 loop is CASSSRGHTEAFF. The CDR3 coding sequence is TGTGCCAGCAGCTCCAGGGGGCACACTGAAGCTTTCTTT.

The V call is TRBV5-1, the J call TRBJ2-5; 7 bases fit TRBD2. Germline-derived CDR1 and CDR2 are SGHRS and YFSETQ. V dropped 1 base and J dropped 5; count of bases not matched to a gene: 11. The CDR3 consists of 16 residues. The DNA of the CDR3 is TGCGCCAGCAGCTTGATACGAGGGAGGGACTTGGAGACCCAGTACTTC. It is translated as CASSLIRGRDLETQYF.